In this sample, the clone carrying this T cell receptor (beta chain) turned up many times. Its target is unknown. The sample comes from a study of T cell repertoires in cytomegalovirus infection. About the study: From public TCR beta signatures came an indication of both CMV infection and matching HLA type.

TCRdb independently ran MiXCR on the reads; one entry per CDR3 protein. The data show 500,000 to 600,000 distinct CDR3 sequences, approximately 15% seen once. The trim removed 1 base at V and 1 base at J, leaving 1 base unmatched. The CDR3 runs 15 residues. Per the germline V gene, CDR1 is MGHRA and CDR2 is YSYEKL. Study results and caveats: Dominating the ex vivo response were TCR beta clonotypes that were CMV-specific and HLA-C-restricted.

The sequence was obtained from a human donor in good health (CMV status not recorded). Some clones in this sample may be carry-over from other donors' samples. V gene TRBV4-1 combines with J gene TRBJ1-1; TRBD1 matches at 9 bases. The sequencing input was CD8+ T cells from PBMCs. The CDR3 nucleotides read TGCGCCAGCAGCCAAGCGGACAGGGGGAACACTGAAGCTTTCTTT. Translation gives CASSQADRGNTEAFF.